The following is a T cell receptor beta chain sequence with its context. This entry comes from a study of blood T cell repertoires in COVID-19. TCRdb keeps only in-frame clones here, not all; method: immunoSEQ multiplex PCR. Of over 300,000 clones in the sample, about 85% were seen once. Sequenced sample: PBMCs or T cells enriched from blood (not recorded which). The sequence was obtained from a woman younger than 45 who had recovered from COVID-19.

CDR3 DNA: TGTGCCAGCAGCGGACGGGACAACGACAATGAGCAGTTCTTC. Residues: CASSGRDNDNEQFF. This chain joins TRBV9 and TRBJ2-1; perhaps TRBD1 as D (6 bases). The ends were cut back, 3 bases at V and 5 bases at J, with 12 bases in the middle. The V gene's germline CDR1 is SGDLS and CDR2 YYNGEE. The CDR3 extends over 14 amino acids.